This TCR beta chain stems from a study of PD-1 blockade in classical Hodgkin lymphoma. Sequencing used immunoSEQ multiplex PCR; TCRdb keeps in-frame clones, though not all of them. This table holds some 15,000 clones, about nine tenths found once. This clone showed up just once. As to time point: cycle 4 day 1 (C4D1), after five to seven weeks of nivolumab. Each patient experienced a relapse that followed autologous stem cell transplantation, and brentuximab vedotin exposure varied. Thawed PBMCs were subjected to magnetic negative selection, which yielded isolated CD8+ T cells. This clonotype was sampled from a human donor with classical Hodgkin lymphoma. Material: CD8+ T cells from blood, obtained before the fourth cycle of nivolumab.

The chain's CDR3 is CASKTAETDTQYF. The CDR3, as DNA: TGTGCCAGCAAAACGGCAGAAACAGATACGCAGTATTTT. The chain carries TRBV28 and TRBJ2-3, with unresolved D. V gave up 7 bases and J gave up 3 bases, with 11 bases separating them. Germline V gene data show CDR1 as MDHEN and CDR2 as SYDVKM. The CDR3 spans 13 residues. Based on the CDR3 plus reference TRBV28 and TRBJ2-3, the full variable domain is DVKVTQSSRYLVKRTGEKVFLECVQDMDHENMFWYRQDPGLGLRLIYFSYDVKMKEKGDIPEGYSVSREKKERFSLILESASTNQTSMYLCASKTAETDTQYFGPGTRLTVL.